This T cell receptor (beta chain) was observed in a study of Ad26.COV2.S vaccination and SARS-CoV-2 variants. Study summary: The donor participated in the COV1001 trial, in its Ad26.COV2.S arm. Points from the study as a whole: Reports say spike-specific CD8+ and CD4+ T cell responses covered substantial breadth after vaccination. Assessments of TCR breadth and depth may have underestimated the total T cell responses.

This clone came up once. The antigen is unknown. V was pared by 1 base and J by 3 bases, with 7 bases between. The germline V gene has CDR1 SQVTM and CDR2 ANQGSEA. The CDR3 length is 13 residues. The treatment is: 15 to 20 received Ad26.COV2.S at low or high dose, single or two shots; 5 received placebo; per-sample allocation not given. On day 63 after the first injection, vaccine and placebo recipients gave samples. Boston hosted the donor, who was an adult aged 18-55 years. The protocol was immunoSEQ multiplex PCR, while the TCRdb copy is restricted to in-frame clones and leaves out a portion. The data show around 340,000 clones, with about 89% seen just once and 5% held by the top ten.

Sequenced here: peripheral blood, sampled in a trial of Ad26.COV2.S vaccine versus placebo. The clonotype was recovered from a person between 18 and 59 years old who received the Ad26.COV2.S COVID-19 vaccine or a placebo. The rearrangement links TRBV29-1 to TRBJ2-4; D is perhaps TRBD2 (5 bases). In nucleotides, the CDR3 is TGCAGCGTTGAAGCGGGATACAAAAACATTCAGTACTTC. It is translated as CSVEAGYKNIQYF.